Sequencing of this T cell receptor beta chain was carried out in a study of blood T cell repertoires in COVID-19. As handled by the study authors: The assay estimated nucleated cells by amplifying reference gene primers. Assay: immunoSEQ multiplex PCR; the TCRdb copy retains only in-frame clones and omits some. V and J calls plus clone size are reproduced from that table; the DNA served to infer D and trimming. This repertoire shows 150,000 to 200,000 clones, approximately 85% found once; its top ten account for around 9.5%. CDR3 length equals 13 residues. Trimming removed 4 bases from V and 3 bases from J; junction bases left unmatched: 5. In germline, CDR1 is GTSNPN, CDR2 SVGIG (reference sequence).

J is TRBJ2-7 and V is TRBV30, with TRBD1 matching 8 bases. Sequencing used peripheral blood. The sequence came from a woman over 75 with acute or convalescent COVID-19. DNA for the CDR3: TGTGCCTGGAAGGCCAGGGGGCTCTACGAGCAGTACTTC. Protein: CAWKARGLYEQYF.